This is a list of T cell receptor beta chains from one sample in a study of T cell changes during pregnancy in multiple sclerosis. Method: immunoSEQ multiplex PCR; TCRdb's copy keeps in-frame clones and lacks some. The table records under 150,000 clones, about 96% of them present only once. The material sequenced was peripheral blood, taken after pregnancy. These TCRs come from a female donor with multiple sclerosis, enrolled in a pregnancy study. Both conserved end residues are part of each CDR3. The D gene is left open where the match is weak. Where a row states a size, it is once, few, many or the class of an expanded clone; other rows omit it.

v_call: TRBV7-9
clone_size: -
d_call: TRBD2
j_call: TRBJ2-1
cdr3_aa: CASSSPSRLAGPSYNEQFF
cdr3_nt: TGTGCCAGCAGCTCACCTAGCAGACTAGCGGGGCCCTCCTACAATGAGCAGTTCTTC

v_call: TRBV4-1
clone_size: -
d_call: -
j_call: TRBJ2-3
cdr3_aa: CASSQELRTDTQYF
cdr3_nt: TGCGCCAGCAGCCAGGAGCTGAGGACAGATACGCAGTATTTT

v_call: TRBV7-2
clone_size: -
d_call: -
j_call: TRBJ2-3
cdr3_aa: CASSLERRSTDTQYF
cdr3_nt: TGTGCCAGCAGCTTAGAGCGCCGAAGCACAGATACGCAGTATTTT

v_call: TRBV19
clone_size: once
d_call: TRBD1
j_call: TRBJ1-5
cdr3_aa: CASSIPGTGATMGNQPQHF
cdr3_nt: TGTGCCAGTAGTATCCCCGGGACAGGGGCGACCATGGGCAATCAGCCCCAGCATTTT

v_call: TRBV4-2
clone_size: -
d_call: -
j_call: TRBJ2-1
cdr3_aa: CASSQDGQYNEQFF
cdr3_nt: TGTGCCAGCAGCCAAGATGGGCAGTACAATGAGCAGTTCTTC

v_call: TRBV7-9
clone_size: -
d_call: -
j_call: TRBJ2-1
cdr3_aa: CASRLSGSNEQFF
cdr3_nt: TGTGCCAGCAGATTGTCAGGGTCGAATGAGCAGTTCTTC

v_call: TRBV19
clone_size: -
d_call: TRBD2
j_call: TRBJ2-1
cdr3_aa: CASSGRLAGGPNEQFF
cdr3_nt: TGTGCCAGTAGTGGGCGACTAGCGGGAGGGCCTAATGAGCAGTTCTTC

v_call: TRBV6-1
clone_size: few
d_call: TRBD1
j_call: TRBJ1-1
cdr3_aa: CASTWDRRTEAFF
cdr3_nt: TGTGCCAGCACCTGGGACAGGCGCACTGAAGCTTTCTTT

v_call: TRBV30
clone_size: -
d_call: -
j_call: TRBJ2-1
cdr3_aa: CAWSTASQGNEQFF
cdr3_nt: TGTGCCTGGAGTACAGCATCCCAGGGGAATGAGCAGTTCTTC

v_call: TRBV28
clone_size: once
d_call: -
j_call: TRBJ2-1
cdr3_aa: CASSLATYYNEQFF
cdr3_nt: TGTGCCAGCAGCCTAGCGACCTATTACAATGAGCAGTTCTTC

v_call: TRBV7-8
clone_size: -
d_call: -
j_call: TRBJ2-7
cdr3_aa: CASSLSPQGKILSEQYF
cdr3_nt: TGTGCCAGCAGCTTATCCCCACAGGGAAAAATTCTGTCCGAGCAGTACTTC

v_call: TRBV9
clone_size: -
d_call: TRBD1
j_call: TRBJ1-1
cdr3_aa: CASSPRRTGVNTEAFF
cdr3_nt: TGTGCCAGCAGCCCCCGGAGGACAGGAGTGAACACTGAAGCTTTCTTT

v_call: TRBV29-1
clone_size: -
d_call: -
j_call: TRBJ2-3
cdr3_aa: CSVGSSGTDTQYF
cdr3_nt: TGCAGCGTTGGTTCTAGCGGCACAGATACGCAGTATTTT

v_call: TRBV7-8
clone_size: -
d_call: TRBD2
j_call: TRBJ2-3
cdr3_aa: CASSLALAGTGTFTDTQYF
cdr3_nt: TGTGCCAGCAGCTTAGCGCTAGCGGGGACCGGGACGTTCACAGATACGCAGTATTTT

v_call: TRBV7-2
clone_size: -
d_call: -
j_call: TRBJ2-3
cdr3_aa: CASSLGPPDTQYF
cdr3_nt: TGTGCCAGCAGCTTAGGGCCCCCAGATACGCAGTATTTT

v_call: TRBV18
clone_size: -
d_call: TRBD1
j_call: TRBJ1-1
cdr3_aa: CASSPGQATLNAEAFF
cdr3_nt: TGTGCCAGCTCACCCGGACAGGCGACCCTGAACGCTGAAGCTTTCTTT

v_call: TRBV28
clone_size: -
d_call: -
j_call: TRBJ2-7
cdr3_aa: CASSLGGITYEQYF
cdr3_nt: TGTGCCAGCAGTTTGGGCGGGATTACCTACGAGCAGTACTTC

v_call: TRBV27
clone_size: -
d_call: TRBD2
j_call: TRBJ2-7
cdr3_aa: CASNWGRGVPYEQYF
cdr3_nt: TGTGCCAGCAACTGGGGGCGGGGGGTCCCCTACGAGCAGTACTTC

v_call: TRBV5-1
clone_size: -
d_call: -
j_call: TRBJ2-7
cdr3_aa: CASKLGNSYEQYF
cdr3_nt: TGCGCCAGCAAACTAGGGAACTCCTACGAGCAGTACTTC

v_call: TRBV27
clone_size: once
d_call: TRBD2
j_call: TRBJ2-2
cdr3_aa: CASSSRLAGGVGELFF
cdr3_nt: TGTGCCAGCAGTTCTCGACTAGCGGGAGGGGTCGGGGAGCTGTTTTTT